Described below is a single T cell receptor (beta chain) sequence and its context. This clone was detected once. Its antigen is currently not known. It has no much larger one-base neighbor in the sample; base qualities were not kept. The intended sense of this specimen's time point label: about 28 days (+/-7) after the second vaccine dose. AZD1222 recipients whose second dose came at about 4 weeks and those whose second dose came at about 12 weeks were combined into one group, since spike-specific TCR depth and breadth did not differ between the two schedules. Vaccinee samples came from UK trials COV001 and COV002, including a single-blind randomized controlled phase 2/3 trial of AZD1222 (ChAdOx1 nCoV-19) in healthy adults. For TCRbeta chain sequencing, PBMC samples were collected from trial participants at day 0 and at day 28 after the second dose. This record belongs to a study of T cell responses to AZD1222 COVID-19 vaccine (dated by TCRdb to about 2021). With respect to the entire study: A total of 233 trial participants underwent TCR sequencing, of whom some 210 received two doses of AZD1222 and about 25 received two doses of the MenACWY control vaccine. Enrollment into the trials was organized by age into subgroups of 18-55, 56-69 and 70-plus years, and those subgroups contained approximately 150, 30 and 60 TCR-sequenced participants, respectively.

The CDR3 covers 15 residues, taking in both the cysteine and the phenylalanine. Kept here is only the CDR3 DNA, which spans 45 bases and is read in frame from base 1. Deletion took 6 bases off V and 3 bases off J, with a span of 17 bases between the germline ends. Sequences KGHSH (CDR1) and LQKENI (CDR2) are obtained from the germline V gene. Points the paper makes about the study in general: Nearly half of unique spike-specific TCRs reportedly recognized epitopes outside regions mutated in the B.1.351 and B.1.1.7 variants. In the small 56-69-year group, the increase in depth fell short of significance, most likely because of low power. The whole spike protein was spanned by vaccine-associated CD4 TCRs, and dominant responses were seen in regions 160-218 and 743-854. Conclusions about previously exposed vaccinees are limited, since just 5 or 6 AZD1222 recipients were seropositive for SARS-CoV-2 at baseline. Participants were mostly white British, with more females than males. The authors suggested clonal diversity may have been underestimated. After two AZD1222 doses, spike-specific TCR breadth and depth were significantly higher than at day 0 and than in MenACWY recipients. Because no samples from the day 14 peak response were available, repertoires could be characterized only after the peak T cell response.

The CDR3 regions of human TCRbeta chains were subjected to immunosequencing. Regarding the original processing steps: TCRs in the repertoires were matched against a reference library of SARS-CoV-2-specific TCRs that had been generated with the MIRA antigen-specificity platform. Breadth was defined as the fraction of unique TCRs that were SARS-CoV-2-associated. Depth was defined as the fraction of total T cells that were SARS-CoV-2-associated. Using the MIRA data, each spike-specific TCR was assigned both to the spike region to which the TCR was reactive and to a CD4 or CD8 class. Log10-transformed breadth and depth values were compared by one-way ANOVA with Sidak's multiple comparisons tests. The clones in this table, taken by TCRdb from immuneACCESS, are in-frame only. Not every clone is retained; where verified, under half of the shortfall comes from an unresolved V gene, and the cause of the rest is unknown. V and J calls and clone size are given by that table; D and trimming were obtained from the DNA. The sample profile shows nearly 110,000 clones; roughly 87% of them were found once. Of the sample, 4.5% to 5.5% falls within the top ten clones.

Recombination joined TRBV18 with TRBJ1-1, with no reliable assignment of the D segment. Sample: peripheral blood, taken 28 days after the second AZD1222 dose. The receptor was isolated from an adult who received the AZD1222 COVID-19 vaccine. The nucleotide sequence is given as TGTGCCAGCTCCCCTCTCTCTCGGGGTGACACTGAAGCTTTCTTT. Translated, it reads CASSPLSRGDTEAFF.